This TCR beta chain was observed in a study of blood T cells in healthy people across ages (dated by TCRdb to between 2014 and 2017). Describing the broader study: In model experiments, template switching captured roughly one uniquely barcoded TCR beta cDNA molecule for every two T cells. Two additional independent replicas of 1 million unique cDNA reads from the same blood draw were analyzed for two donors (one aged 18 to 30 and one aged 80 or older). Four age groups were formed from the donors: young (average approximately 15 years), middle-aged (approximately 40), aged (62) and long-lived (about 80). The study measured age-related changes in TCR beta repertoire diversity using deep sequencing normalized with unique cDNA molecular identifiers. To avoid experimental bias, donors of different ages were distributed randomly across sequencing lanes.

This clonotype was detected only once. The antigen this receptor binds is unknown. Base-call qualities are not available, and no considerably larger clone is one nucleotide away. Summary of the overall study and its limitations: Estimates of total diversity from one million sequenced T cells were regarded as lower bounds and underestimates. Conclusive comparison of naive and antigen-experienced compartments was prevented by the profiling of bulk unsorted PBMCs. Observed TCR beta diversity per million T cells fell roughly linearly with age, and a significant reduction was already apparent by age about 43. The percentage of naive T cells measured by flow cytometry correlated strongly with observed TCR beta diversity. Because the CMV infection status of the donors was unknown, age-related changes in expanded clonotypes may potentially have been confounded. Compared with the aged group, more naive CD4+ T cells, fewer expanded clones and increased TCR diversity were shown by the long-lived group, suggesting age selection.

Systemically healthy Caucasian individuals from Russia, approximately 39 in total and aged roughly 6 to 95 years, were included as donors. About 9.8 milliliters of peripheral blood were drawn from each donor into EDTA-treated Vacutainer tubes. Ficoll-Paque density-gradient centrifugation was used to isolate PBMCs, with at least 7 million per sample. Trizol reagent was used to extract total RNA from the PBMCs, yielding at least 6 micrograms per sample. Naive CD45RAhigh/CD27high T cell percentages were measured by flow cytometry on a PBMC aliquot from every donor. The protocol used for the library was 5' RACE. Sequencing was performed on an Illumina HiSeq 2500. The second PCR ran for roughly 7 to 11 cycles and used a J-beta primer mix along with a sample-barcoded 5' primer. A unique molecular identifier was introduced onto each TCR beta cDNA molecule by a template-switch 5' adaptor carrying 12 random nucleotides. Each sample yielded at least 3 million CDR3-containing paired-end reads. All of the RNA was converted into first-strand cDNA using the Mint cDNA synthesis kit, with a TRBC-specific oligonucleotide serving as the primer. All cDNA was treated with uracil-DNA glycosylase and then went through a first 18-cycle PCR with the universal primers M1SS and BC2_uni_R. The paper's processing steps were these. For normalization, 1 million high-quality reads, each with a distinct molecular identifier, were randomly selected from each sample. Reads with shared molecular identifiers were discarded instead of being binned into consensus sequences. MiTCR, with a Q25 quality threshold and the strictest error-elimination algorithm, was used for CDR3 identification, clonotype clustering and error correction. A nonparametric unseen species model using Euler transformation provided a lower-bound estimate of total TCR beta diversity. TCRdb trimmed public reads at Q25 via fastp, called clones via MiXCR and kept in-frame beta chains. Identical CDR3 protein sequences are pooled into one entry, listed with their most common genes and DNA. These V and J calls are TCRdb output, not the study's own analysis. The sample contains more than 1,400,000 distinct CDR3 sequences, around two fifths of them found a single time. Of the sample, 7% to 9% falls within the top ten clones.

V is clipped by 10 bases and J by 0 bases, and the sequence between their germline boundaries is 10 bases long. CDR1 SNHLY and CDR2 FYNNEI are derived from the germline V gene. The CDR3 covers 12 residues, taking in both the cysteine and the phenylalanine. CDR3 DNA is the only sequence kept; it has 36 bases, read in frame from the first base. The sequence joins TRBV2 to TRBJ2-7; the D gene is possibly TRBD2, with 6 bases matching. The TCR sequence derives from a woman younger than 35 in good health. Sequenced sample: blood. The DNA sequence is TGTGCCACCGCCGGGAGCTCCTACGAGCAGTACTTC. Its protein product is CATAGSSYEQYF.